These T cell receptor beta chains were read from a single sample in a study of blood T cells in healthy people across ages. In TCRdb, the 5' RACE reads were re-called with MiXCR into one record per CDR3 protein. The data contain 600,000 or so distinct CDR3 sequences, roughly 48% of them singletons. The sequenced sample was blood. These receptors were obtained from a man at least 80 years old in good health. Each CDR3 is given with its conserved first and last residue. The D gene is left open where the match is weak. Size tells how often a clone was seen (once, few, many) or the class of an expanded clone, and some rows leave it out.

11,once,TRBV7-2,.,TRBJ2-5,CASSKNNEQYF,TGTGCCAGCAGTAAAAACAATGAGCAGTACTTC
15,.,TRBV12-3/TRBV12-4,TRBD1,TRBJ1-6,CASSLRQGQDSPLHF,TGTGCCAGCAGTTTACGACAGGGACAAGATTCACCCCTCCACTTT
12,few,TRBV29-1,.,TRBJ2-1,CSVEPTYNEQFF,TGCAGCGTTGAGCCAACATACAATGAGCAGTTCTTC
15,.,TRBV7-2,TRBD2,TRBJ2-1,CASSLGVGGAYEQFF,TGTGCCAGCAGCTTAGGTGTCGGGGGGGCCTATGAGCAGTTCTTC
13,many,TRBV6-1,TRBD1,TRBJ1-2,CASSKDRGYGYTF,TGTGCCAGCAGCAAGGACAGGGGCTATGGCTACACCTTC
14,.,TRBV20-1,.,TRBJ2-5,CSATTGTTKETQYF,TGCAGTGCTACCACCGGGACCACAAAAGAGACCCAGTACTTC
16,.,TRBV15,.,TRBJ2-3,CATSRAQRKGTDTQYF,TGTGCCACCAGCAGGGCCCAGCGGAAGGGCACAGATACGCAGTATTTT
14,.,TRBV20-1,TRBD2,TRBJ2-1,CSAKREGLAGTQFF,TGCAGTGCTAAGCGTGAAGGACTAGCAGGGACCCAGTTCTTC
17,.,TRBV7-2,.,TRBJ2-5,CASSPPRGAGVSETQYF,TGTGCCAGCAGCCCCCCCCGGGGGGCGGGAGTTTCAGAGACCCAGTACTTC
12,few,TRBV29-1,.,TRBJ2-5,CSVYDSAETQYF,TGCAGCGTTTATGACTCTGCGGAGACCCAGTACTTC
13,.,TRBV7-2,.,TRBJ1-2,CAGGGPNDYGYTF,TGTGCCGGAGGGGGGCCAAACGACTATGGCTACACCTTC
13,.,TRBV12-3/TRBV12-4,.,TRBJ2-3,CASSLWETDTQYF,TGTGCCAGCAGTTTGTGGGAAACAGATACGCAGTATTTT
16,.,TRBV4-3,TRBD1,TRBJ2-7,CASSQVRTGVSYEQYF,TGCGCCAGCAGCCAAGTTCGGACAGGGGTCTCCTACGAGCAGTACTTC
14,.,TRBV12-3/TRBV12-4,TRBD2,TRBJ2-7,CASGTRTSGYEQYF,TGTGCCAGCGGGACACGGACTAGCGGCTACGAGCAGTACTTC
15,.,TRBV15,TRBD1,TRBJ2-3,CATSSRDSNTDTQYF,TGTGCCACCAGCTCCCGGGACAGCAACACAGATACGCAGTATTTT
15,.,TRBV7-3,TRBD2,TRBJ2-7,CASSFVAGGTGEQYF,TGTGCCAGCAGCTTCGTAGCGGGAGGGACAGGCGAGCAGTACTTC
14,once,TRBV12-3/TRBV12-4,.,TRBJ2-3,CASSLSLASDTQYF,TGTGCCAGCAGTTTGAGTTTAGCTTCAGATACGCAGTATTTT
15,.,TRBV6-6,.,TRBJ2-2,CASSYAQENTGELFF,TGTGCCAGCAGTTACGCTCAGGAGAACACCGGGGAGCTGTTTTTT
13,few,TRBV12-3/TRBV12-4,.,TRBJ2-7,CASSLFGAYEQYF,TGTGCCAGCAGTTTATTTGGGGCATACGAGCAGTACTTC
15,once,TRBV6-6,.,TRBJ1-4,CASRGSGRTNEKLFF,TGTGCCAGCAGGGGATCTGGCCGGACTAATGAAAAACTGTTTTTT
14,.,TRBV6-5,.,TRBJ2-7,CASRSSGSTYEQYF,TGTGCCAGCAGGTCCAGCGGGTCCACCTACGAGCAGTACTTC
14,.,TRBV28,.,TRBJ2-7,CASSLQGGRNEQYF,TGTGCCAGCAGTTTACAGGGGGGCCGGAACGAGCAGTACTTC
14,few,TRBV6-2/TRBV6-3,.,TRBJ2-5,CATSLTTLGETQYF,TGTGCCACCAGTCTGACAACCCTTGGAGAGACCCAGTACTTC
16,.,TRBV7-2,.,TRBJ1-1,CASSYRQASMNTEAFF,TGTGCCAGCAGCTACCGACAGGCGAGTATGAACACTGAAGCTTTCTTT
15,.,TRBV7-3,.,TRBJ2-1,CASSLLVTNYNEQFF,TGTGCCAGCAGCTTACTCGTGACCAACTACAATGAGCAGTTCTTC
12,.,TRBV11-2,.,TRBJ2-1,CASSGPTYEQFF,TGTGCCAGCAGCGGCCCCACCTATGAGCAGTTCTTC